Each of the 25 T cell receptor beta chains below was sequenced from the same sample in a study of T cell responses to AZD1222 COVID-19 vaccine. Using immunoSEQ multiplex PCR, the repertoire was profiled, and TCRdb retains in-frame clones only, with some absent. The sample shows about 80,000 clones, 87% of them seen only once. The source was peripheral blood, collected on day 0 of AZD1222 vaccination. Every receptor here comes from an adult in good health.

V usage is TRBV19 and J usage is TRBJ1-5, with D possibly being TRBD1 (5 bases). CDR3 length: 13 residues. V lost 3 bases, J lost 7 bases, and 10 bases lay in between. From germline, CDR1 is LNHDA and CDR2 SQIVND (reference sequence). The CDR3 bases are TGTGCCAGTAGTATCGGGGACCCCCAGCCCCAGCATTTT. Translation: CASSIGDPQPQHF.

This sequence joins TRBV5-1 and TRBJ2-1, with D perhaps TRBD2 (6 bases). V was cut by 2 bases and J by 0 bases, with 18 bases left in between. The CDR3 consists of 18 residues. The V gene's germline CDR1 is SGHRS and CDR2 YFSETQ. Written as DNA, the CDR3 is TGCGCCAGCAGCTTTTTCCGGACCGCCGGGAGCTCCTACAATGAGCAGTTCTTC. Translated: CASSFFRTAGSSYNEQFF.

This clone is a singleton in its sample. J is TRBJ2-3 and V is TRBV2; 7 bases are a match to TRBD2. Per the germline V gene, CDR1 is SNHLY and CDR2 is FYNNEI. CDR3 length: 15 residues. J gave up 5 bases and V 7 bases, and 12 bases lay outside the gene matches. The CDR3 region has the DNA TGTGCCAGCAAGGTGGCTAGCGGTTATCTAGATACGCAGTATTTT. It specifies CASKVASGYLDTQYF.

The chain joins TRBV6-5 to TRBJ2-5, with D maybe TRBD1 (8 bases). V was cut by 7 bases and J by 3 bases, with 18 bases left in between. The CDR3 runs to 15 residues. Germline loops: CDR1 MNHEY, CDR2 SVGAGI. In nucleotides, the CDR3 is TGTGCCAGCAAGGGCGGACAGGGAGGGGAAGAGACCCAGTACTTC. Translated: CASKGGQGGEETQYF.

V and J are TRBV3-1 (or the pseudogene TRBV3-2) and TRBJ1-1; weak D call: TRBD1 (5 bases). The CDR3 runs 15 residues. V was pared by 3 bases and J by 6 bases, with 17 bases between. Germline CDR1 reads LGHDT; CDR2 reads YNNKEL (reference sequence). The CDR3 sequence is CASSQDTAMGSEAFF. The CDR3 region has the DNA TGTGCCAGCAGCCAGGACACGGCTATGGGCTCTGAAGCTTTCTTT.

This CDR3 is CASSHPAGVSYNEQFF. The CDR3 DNA is TGCGCCAGCAGCCATCCTGCGGGAGTATCCTACAATGAGCAGTTCTTC. This chain connects TRBV4-1 to TRBJ2-1, with TRBD2 matching over 7 bases. V gave up 3 bases and J gave up 1 base; unmatched junction bases: 6. The length of the CDR3 is 16 residues. CDR1 MGHRA and CDR2 YSYEKL come from the germline V gene.

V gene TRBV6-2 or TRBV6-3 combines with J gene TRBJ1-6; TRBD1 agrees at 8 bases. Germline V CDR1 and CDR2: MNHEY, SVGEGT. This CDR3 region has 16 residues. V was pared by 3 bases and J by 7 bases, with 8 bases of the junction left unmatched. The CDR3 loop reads CASSYSGGAGNSPLHF. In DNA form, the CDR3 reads TGTGCCAGCAGTTATTCAGGGGGCGCGGGAAATTCACCCCTCCACTTT.

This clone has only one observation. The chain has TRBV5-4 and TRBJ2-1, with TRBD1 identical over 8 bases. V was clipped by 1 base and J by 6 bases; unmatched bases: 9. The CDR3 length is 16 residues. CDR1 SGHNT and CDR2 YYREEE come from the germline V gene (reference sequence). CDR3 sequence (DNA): TGTGCCAGCAGCTTGAAGCCCCAGGGGGCTGGCAATGAGCAGTTCTTC. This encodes CASSLKPQGAGNEQFF.

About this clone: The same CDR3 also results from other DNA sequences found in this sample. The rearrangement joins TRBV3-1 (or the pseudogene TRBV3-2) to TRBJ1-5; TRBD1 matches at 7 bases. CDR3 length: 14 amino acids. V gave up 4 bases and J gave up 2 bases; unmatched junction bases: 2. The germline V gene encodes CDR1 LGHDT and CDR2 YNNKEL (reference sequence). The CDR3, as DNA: TGTGCCAGCAGCCTTGGACAGGGCAATCAGCCCCAGCATTTT. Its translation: CASSLGQGNQPQHF.

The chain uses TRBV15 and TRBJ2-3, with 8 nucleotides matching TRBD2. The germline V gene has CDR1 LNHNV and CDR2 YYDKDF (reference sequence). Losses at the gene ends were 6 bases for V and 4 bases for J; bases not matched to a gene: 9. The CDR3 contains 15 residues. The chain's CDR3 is CATRPSGRGSDTQYF. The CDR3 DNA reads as TGTGCCACCAGGCCCAGCGGGAGAGGCTCAGATACGCAGTATTTT.

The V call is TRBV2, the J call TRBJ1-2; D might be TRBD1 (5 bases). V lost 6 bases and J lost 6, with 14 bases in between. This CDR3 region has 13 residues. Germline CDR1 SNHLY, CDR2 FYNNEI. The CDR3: CASRLRVENGYTF. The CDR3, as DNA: TGTGCCAGCAGACTCAGGGTCGAGAATGGCTACACCTTC.

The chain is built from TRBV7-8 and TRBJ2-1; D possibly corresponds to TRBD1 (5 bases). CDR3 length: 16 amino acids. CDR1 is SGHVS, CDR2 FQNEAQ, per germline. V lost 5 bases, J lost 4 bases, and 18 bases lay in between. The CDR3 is CASSLMQGIRYNEQFF. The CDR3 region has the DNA TGTGCCAGCAGCCTAATGCAGGGAATAAGGTACAATGAGCAGTTCTTC.

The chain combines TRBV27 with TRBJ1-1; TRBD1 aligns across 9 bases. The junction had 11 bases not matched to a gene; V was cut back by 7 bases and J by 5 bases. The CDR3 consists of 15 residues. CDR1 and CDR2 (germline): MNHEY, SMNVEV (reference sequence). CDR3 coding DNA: TGTGCCAGCAAGGGGGGACAGGGAAAAGTAACTGAAGCTTTCTTT. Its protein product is CASKGGQGKVTEAFF.

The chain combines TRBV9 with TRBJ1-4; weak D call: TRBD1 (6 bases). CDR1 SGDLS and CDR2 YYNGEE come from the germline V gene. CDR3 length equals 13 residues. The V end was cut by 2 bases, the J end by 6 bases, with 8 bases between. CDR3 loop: CASSVRGDEKLFF. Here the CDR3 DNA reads TGTGCCAGCAGCGTCAGGGGTGATGAAAAACTGTTTTTT. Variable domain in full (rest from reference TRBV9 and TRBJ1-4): DSGVTQTPKHLITATGQRVTLRCSPRSGDLSVYWYQQSLDQGLQFLIQYYNGEERAKGNILERFSAQQFPDLHSELNLSSLELGDSALYFCASSVRGDEKLFFGSGTQLSVL.

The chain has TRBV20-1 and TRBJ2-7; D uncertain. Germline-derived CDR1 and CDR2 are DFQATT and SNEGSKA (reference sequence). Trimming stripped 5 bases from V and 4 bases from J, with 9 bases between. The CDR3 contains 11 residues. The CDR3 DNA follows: TGCAGTGCTCAGAGTAGGTACGAGCAGTACTTC. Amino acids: CSAQSRYEQYF.

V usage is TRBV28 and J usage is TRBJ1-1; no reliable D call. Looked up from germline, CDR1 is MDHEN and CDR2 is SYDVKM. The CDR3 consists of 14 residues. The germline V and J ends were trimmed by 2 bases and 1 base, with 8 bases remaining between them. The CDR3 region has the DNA TGTGCCAGCAGTTTACTGGTAGGGAACACTGAAGCTTTCTTT. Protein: CASSLLVGNTEAFF.

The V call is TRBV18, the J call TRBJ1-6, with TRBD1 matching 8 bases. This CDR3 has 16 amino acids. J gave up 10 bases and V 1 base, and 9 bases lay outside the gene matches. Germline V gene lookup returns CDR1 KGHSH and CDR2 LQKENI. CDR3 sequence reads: CASSPRLDREGSPLHF. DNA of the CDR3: TGTGCCAGCTCACCACGTTTGGACAGGGAGGGCTCACCCCTCCACTTT.

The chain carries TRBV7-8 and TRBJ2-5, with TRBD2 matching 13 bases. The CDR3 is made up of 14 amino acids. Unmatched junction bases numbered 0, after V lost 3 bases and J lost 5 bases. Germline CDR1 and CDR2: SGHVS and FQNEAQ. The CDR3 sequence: CASSLTSGRETQYF. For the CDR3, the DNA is TGTGCCAGCAGCTTGACTAGCGGGAGGGAGACCCAGTACTTC.

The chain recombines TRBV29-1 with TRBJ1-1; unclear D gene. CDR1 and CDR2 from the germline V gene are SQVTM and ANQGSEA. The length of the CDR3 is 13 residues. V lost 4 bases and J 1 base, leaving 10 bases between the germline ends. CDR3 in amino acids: CSVVPGGNTEAFF. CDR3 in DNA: TGCAGCGTTGTTCCAGGTGGGAACACTGAAGCTTTCTTT.

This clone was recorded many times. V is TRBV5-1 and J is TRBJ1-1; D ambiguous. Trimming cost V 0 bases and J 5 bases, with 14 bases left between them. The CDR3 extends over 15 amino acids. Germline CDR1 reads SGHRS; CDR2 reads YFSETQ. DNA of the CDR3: TGCGCCAGCAGCTTGGCCACCCTTCAGAGGACTGAAGCTTTCTTT. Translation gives CASSLATLQRTEAFF.

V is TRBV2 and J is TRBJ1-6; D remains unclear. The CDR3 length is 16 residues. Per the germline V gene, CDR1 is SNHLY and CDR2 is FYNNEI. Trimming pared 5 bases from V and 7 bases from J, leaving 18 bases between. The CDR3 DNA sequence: TGTGCCAGCAGTTCACCGGGCCTCGGTAGGAATTCACCCCTCCACTTT. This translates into CASSSPGLGRNSPLHF.

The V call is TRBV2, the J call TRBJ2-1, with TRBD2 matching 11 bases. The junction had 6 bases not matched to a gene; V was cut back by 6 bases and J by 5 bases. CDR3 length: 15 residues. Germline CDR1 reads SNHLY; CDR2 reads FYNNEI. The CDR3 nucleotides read TGTGCCAGCAGGGGTATAGCGGGAGGGGACAATGAGCAGTTCTTC. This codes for CASRGIAGGDNEQFF.

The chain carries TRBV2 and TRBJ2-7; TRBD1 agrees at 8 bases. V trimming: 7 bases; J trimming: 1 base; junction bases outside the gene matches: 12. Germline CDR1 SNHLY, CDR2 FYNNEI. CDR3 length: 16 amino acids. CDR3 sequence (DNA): TGTGCCAGCAATGACAGGGGCTATCTCATATCCTACGAGCAGTACTTC. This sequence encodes CASNDRGYLISYEQYF.

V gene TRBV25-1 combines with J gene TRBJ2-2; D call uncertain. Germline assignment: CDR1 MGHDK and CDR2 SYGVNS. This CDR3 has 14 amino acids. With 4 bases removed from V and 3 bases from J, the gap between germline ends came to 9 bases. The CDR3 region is CASSGGIYTGELFF. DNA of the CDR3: TGTGCCAGCAGTGGGGGAATTTACACCGGGGAGCTGTTTTTT. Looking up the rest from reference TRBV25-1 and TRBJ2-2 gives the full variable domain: EADIYQTPRYLVIGTGKKITLECSQTMGHDKMYWYQQDPGMELHLIHYSYGVNSTEKGDLSSESTVSRIRTEHFPLTLESARPSHTSQYLCASSGGIYTGELFFGEGSRLTVL.

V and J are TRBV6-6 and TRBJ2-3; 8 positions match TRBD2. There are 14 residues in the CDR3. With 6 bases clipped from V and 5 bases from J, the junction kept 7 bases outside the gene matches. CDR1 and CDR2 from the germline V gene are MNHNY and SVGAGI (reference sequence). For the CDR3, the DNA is TGTGCCAGCAGGAGAAGCGGGAGCGAAGATACGCAGTATTTT. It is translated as CASRRSGSEDTQYF.